Shown below are 26 T cell receptor beta chains from a single sample sequenced in a study of STAT5B mutations in CD4+ large granular lymphocyte leukemia. Sequenced by immunoSEQ multiplex PCR; TCRdb stores in-frame clones only, minus some. The repertoire holds roughly 30,000 clones, with 85% as singletons. Material: CD4+ T cells from blood buffy coats. The receptors shown here come from a human donor in good health.

This sequence joins TRBV4-2 and TRBJ2-5, with D tentatively TRBD2 (6 bases). The CDR3 is 15 residues long. Trimming removed 1 base from V and 4 bases from J, with 13 bases in between. The germline CDR1 and CDR2 sequences are LGHNA and YNFKEQ. The CDR3 region is CASSQAGVGRETQYF. The CDR3 coding sequence is TGTGCCAGCAGCCAAGCGGGAGTGGGGCGAGAGACCCAGTACTTC.

For the CDR3, the DNA is TGCAGCGTTGGGGGCCCCAGCTCCTACAATGAGCAGTTCTTC. Protein sequence: CSVGGPSSYNEQFF. V and J are TRBV29-1 and TRBJ2-1; tentative D call: TRBD1 (5 bases). V was trimmed by 4 bases and J by 0 bases, leaving 10 bases between them. The CDR3 runs 14 residues. Germline V gene sequence: CDR1 SQVTM, CDR2 ANQGSEA.

This chain joins TRBV11-2 and TRBJ1-1; possible D gene TRBD1, 5 bases. CDR1 SGHAT and CDR2 FQNNGV come from the germline V gene. The CDR3 covers 13 residues. V was clipped by 7 bases and J by 4 bases, with 13 bases between them. The CDR3 region has the DNA TGTGCCAGCACCACCACGGGGGGCACTGAAGCTTTCTTT. This codes for CASTTTGGTEAFF.

This clone was seen a single time. The chain joins TRBV4-2 to TRBJ2-7; D is possibly TRBD2 (6 bases). In germline, CDR1 is LGHNA, CDR2 YNFKEQ. Deletions cut 1 base from V and 2 bases from J, with 15 bases between. The CDR3 has 16 residues. The CDR3 loop is CASSQGVLAETYEQYF. The CDR3 DNA sequence: TGTGCCAGCAGCCAAGGGGTTTTAGCGGAGACCTACGAGCAGTACTTC.

This clone was detected a few times. The J gene is TRBJ2-3, the V gene TRBV9; D may be TRBD1 or TRBD2 (5 bases each). The germline gives CDR1 SGDLS, CDR2 YYNGEE. Trimming left V 2 bases short and J 6 bases short, with 16 bases between. CDR3 length equals 15 residues. The CDR3 region is CASSVSGTSGDTQYF. CDR3 nucleotides: TGTGCCAGCAGCGTTTCCGGGACCTCCGGGGATACGCAGTATTTT.

The chain employs TRBV7-8 and TRBJ1-4; TRBD1 matches 12 bases. CDR3 length: 15 amino acids. The J segment lost 6 bases and the V segment lost 5 bases, leaving 4 bases of the junction unmatched. Germline CDR1 reads SGHVS; CDR2 reads FQNEAQ. CDR3 DNA sequence: TGTGCCAGCAGCGGGACAGGGGGCGCGGATGAAAAACTGTTTTTT. Residues: CASSGTGGADEKLFF. The full variable domain, completed using reference TRBV7-8 and TRBJ1-4, is GAGVSQSPRYKVAKRGQDVALRCDPISGHVSLFWYQQALGQGPEFLTYFQNEAQLDKSGLPSDRFFAERPEGSVSTLKIQRTQQEDSAVYLCASSGTGGADEKLFFGSGTQLSVL.

The rearrangement links TRBV7-2 to TRBJ1-4; D call uncertain. Germline values: CDR1 SGHTA, CDR2 FQGNSA. V lost 5 bases to trimming and J lost 4 bases, with 17 bases between them. The CDR3 extends over 16 amino acids. CDR3: CASSPKPGRLNEKLFF. The CDR3 DNA sequence: TGTGCCAGCAGCCCGAAACCGGGCCGCCTTAATGAAAAACTGTTTTTT.

This clone was picked up one time. The gene calls are TRBV18 and TRBJ2-1, with 10 bases aligning to TRBD2. Germline CDR1 and CDR2: KGHSH and LQKENI. Trimming took 6 bases from V and 7 from J; bases not matched to a gene: 12. The CDR3 length is 16 residues. Here the CDR3 DNA reads TGTGCCAGCTCGCACTCCCCTAGCGGGAGTGGGAATGAGCAGTTCTTC. It yields the protein CASSHSPSGSGNEQFF.

CDR3 bases: TGTGCCAGCAGCCCAGCAGCTAGACAGGGACCCTACGAGCAGTACTTC. This sequence encodes CASSPAARQGPYEQYF. The chain has TRBV7-3 and TRBJ2-7; 7 nucleotides align to TRBD1. J gave up 2 bases and V 5 bases, and 12 bases lay outside the gene matches. In germline, CDR1 is SGHTA, CDR2 FQGTGA. CDR3 size: 16 residues.

V is TRBV28 and J is TRBJ2-5, with TRBD1 identical over 9 bases. Per germline, CDR1 MDHEN and CDR2 SYDVKM. V shed 6 bases, J shed 5 bases, and the junction held 10 bases outside the gene matches. This CDR3 has 15 residues. The CDR3 spells CASSRGQGMGETQYF. CDR3 nucleotides: TGTGCCAGCAGCCGCGGACAGGGGATGGGGGAGACCCAGTACTTC.

This chain uses TRBV20-1 with TRBJ2-7; no clear D gene. Germline V CDR1 and CDR2: DFQATT, SNEGSKA (reference sequence). This CDR3 has 11 amino acids. V lost 2 bases, J lost 6 bases, and 8 bases lay in between. The CDR3 here is CSARQGPEQYF. The CDR3, as DNA: TGCAGTGCTAGACAAGGCCCCGAGCAGTACTTC.

This sequence joins TRBV6-1 and TRBJ2-7, with D possibly being TRBD2 (5 bases). The CDR3 totals 14 residues. V gave up 2 bases and J gave up 7 bases, with 15 bases separating them. Germline CDR1 is MNHNS and CDR2 is SASEGT. The DNA for the CDR3 is TGTGCCAGCAGTGAATCTGCCGGGGTTTGGGAGCAGTACTTC. The encoded protein is CASSESAGVWEQYF.

CDR3 DNA sequence: TGTGCCAGCAGCACGGGGACGGGGGGCCACTACGAGCAGTACTTC. This translates into CASSTGTGGHYEQYF. The rearrangement links TRBV5-5 to TRBJ2-7; TRBD2 might be the D (7 bases). The CDR3 extends over 15 amino acids. V was pared by 4 bases and J by 3 bases, with 17 bases between. CDR1 is SGHKS, CDR2 YYEKEE, per germline (reference sequence).

The rearrangement joins TRBV25-1 to TRBJ1-4, with a possible D match to TRBD1 (5 bases). V was trimmed by 3 bases and J by 1 base, leaving 15 bases between them. The CDR3 has 17 amino acids. Per germline, CDR1 MGHDK and CDR2 SYGVNS. CDR3 loop: CASSEERAGVTNEKLFF. CDR3 sequence (DNA): TGTGCCAGCAGTGAGGAGAGGGCGGGGGTAACTAATGAAAAACTGTTTTTT.

V is TRBV19 and J is TRBJ1-5; possible D gene TRBD1, 6 bases. The CDR3 length is 14 residues. Germline V lookup: CDR1 LNHDA, CDR2 SQIVND (reference sequence). V was pared by 2 bases and J by 6 bases, with 11 bases between. The CDR3 bases are TGTGCCAGTAGTATAAACCCGGACAGTCAGCCCCAGCATTTT. Protein: CASSINPDSQPQHF. Together with reference TRBV19 and TRBJ1-5, the CDR3 gives the full variable domain: DGGITQSPKYLFRKEGQNVTLSCEQNLNHDAMYWYRQDPGQGLRLIYYSQIVNDFQKGDIAEGYSVSREKKESFPLTVTSAQKNPTAFYLCASSINPDSQPQHFGDGTRLSIL.

This clone has a handful of counts. V is TRBV6-5 and J is TRBJ2-7, with no clear D. Germline values: CDR1 MNHEY, CDR2 SVGAGI. V was trimmed by 2 bases and J by 5 bases, leaving 10 bases between them. The CDR3 length is 13 residues. This CDR3 reads CASSYRAQHEQYF. In DNA, the CDR3 is TGTGCCAGCAGTTACCGGGCCCAGCACGAGCAGTACTTC.

This clone was counted once. The rearrangement joins TRBV6-5 to TRBJ2-3; possibly TRBD1 for D (6 bases). Germline CDR1 and CDR2: MNHEY and SVGAGI. The CDR3 runs 13 residues. The V gene lost 10 bases and the J gene lost 4 bases, with 15 bases spanning the gap. In DNA, the CDR3 is TGTGCCACCTCGGGGCAGGGGTCAGATACGCAGTATTTT. Its translation is CATSGQGSDTQYF.

The gene calls are TRBV4-2 and TRBJ2-7; tentatively, D is TRBD2 (6 bases). Germline V gene lookup returns CDR1 LGHNA and CDR2 YNFKEQ. This CDR3 contains 16 residues. The V and J ends lost 1 base and 0 bases respectively, with 13 bases between them. CDR3 in DNA: TGTGCCAGCAGCCAAGTTGGGCTAGCGAACTCCTACGAGCAGTACTTC. This translates into CASSQVGLANSYEQYF.

The gene calls are TRBV7-2 and TRBJ2-5, with D tentatively TRBD1 or TRBD2 (5 bases each). The CDR3 has 17 residues. V lost 5 bases to trimming and J lost 2 bases, with 21 bases between them. CDR1 SGHTA and CDR2 FQGNSA come from the germline V gene. The CDR3 sequence is CASSQGRRRPPQETQYF. As DNA, the CDR3 is TGTGCCAGCAGCCAGGGACGTCGAAGGCCCCCTCAAGAGACCCAGTACTTC. Variable domain in full (rest from reference TRBV7-2 and TRBJ2-5): GAGVSQSPSNKVTEKGKDVELRCDPISGHTALYWYRQSLGQGLEFLIYFQGNSAPDKSGLPSDRFSAERTGGSVSTLTIQRTQQEDSAVYLCASSQGRRRPPQETQYFGPGTRLLVL.

V is TRBV7-2 and J is TRBJ2-5, with 11 bases identical to TRBD2. CDR3 length: 16 amino acids. CDR1 and CDR2 (germline): SGHTA, FQGNSA. Unmatched junction bases numbered 7, after V lost 6 bases and J lost 1 base. The CDR3 DNA sequence: TGTGCCAGCAGTTTCGGGACTAGCGGAGGCCAAGAGACCCAGTACTTC. Amino acid sequence: CASSFGTSGGQETQYF. Using reference TRBV7-2 and TRBJ2-5 for the parts outside the CDR3, the full variable domain is GAGVSQSPSNKVTEKGKDVELRCDPISGHTALYWYRQSLGQGLEFLIYFQGNSAPDKSGLPSDRFSAERTGGSVSTLTIQRTQQEDSAVYLCASSFGTSGGQETQYFGPGTRLLVL.

The rearrangement uses TRBV19 and TRBJ1-5; 7 nucleotides align to TRBD1. The CDR3 totals 14 residues. J was trimmed by 5 bases and V by 6 bases; bases with no gene match: 7. Germline assignment: CDR1 LNHDA and CDR2 SQIVND (reference sequence). In DNA form, the CDR3 reads TGTGCCAGTAGACCGGGACAGTTCTATCAGCCCCAGCATTTT. Protein sequence: CASRPGQFYQPQHF.

The V and J genes are TRBV10-3 and TRBJ1-2; a possible D gene is TRBD1 (5 bases). The germline V and J ends were trimmed by 6 bases and 6 bases, with 17 bases remaining between them. Germline-derived CDR1 and CDR2 are ENHRY and SYGVKD. CDR3 length: 14 residues. CDR3 nucleotides: TGTGCCATCAGAGAACGTACGGGGGACGATGGCTACACCTTC. It is translated as CAIRERTGDDGYTF.

This chain links TRBV6-1 with TRBJ2-5; D might be TRBD1 or TRBD2, each matching 5 bases. Germline CDR1 MNHNS, CDR2 SASEGT. V gave up 3 bases and J gave up 6 bases, with 17 bases separating them. The CDR3 is 15 amino acids. The CDR3, as DNA: TGTGCCAGCAGTGAGGGCCTGGGACCCGAAAAGACCCAGTACTTC. It encodes CASSEGLGPEKTQYF.

The chain is built from TRBV19 and TRBJ1-4; D is perhaps TRBD1 (5 bases). The germline CDR1 and CDR2 sequences are LNHDA and SQIVND (reference sequence). V was pared by 4 bases and J by 7 bases, with 19 bases between. CDR3 length equals 16 residues. The CDR3 nucleotides are TGTGCCAGTAGTACGCAACGGGGGTTAATGGGTGAAAAACTGTTTTTT. Translated, it gives CASSTQRGLMGEKLFF.

This clone was seen a few times. The CDR3 coding sequence is TGCGCCAGCAGCTTGGAGGCAGGGGAAACTAACTATGGCTACACCTTC. Translated, it gives CASSLEAGETNYGYTF. The J gene is TRBJ1-2, the V gene TRBV5-1; D is possibly TRBD1 (6 bases). Germline CDR1 reads SGHRS; CDR2 reads YFSETQ. The CDR3 runs 16 residues. V was clipped by 0 bases and J by 0 bases, with 12 bases between them. The variable domain in full, with the rest retrieved from reference TRBV5-1 and TRBJ1-2, is KAGVTQTPRYLIKTRGQQVTLSCSPISGHRSVSWYQQTPGQGLQFLFEYFSETQRNKGNFPGRFSGRQFSNSRSEMNVSTLELGDSALYLCASSLEAGETNYGYTFGSGTRLTVV.

This sequence joins TRBV4-2 and TRBJ2-3, with 8 bases identical to TRBD1. J lost 4 bases, V lost 4 bases, and 4 bases had no gene match. Germline V lookup: CDR1 LGHNA, CDR2 YNFKEQ. There are 14 residues in the CDR3. For the CDR3, the DNA is TGTGCCAGCAGCCCAGGGGGCGCGGCAGATACGCAGTATTTT. Its protein is CASSPGGAADTQYF.